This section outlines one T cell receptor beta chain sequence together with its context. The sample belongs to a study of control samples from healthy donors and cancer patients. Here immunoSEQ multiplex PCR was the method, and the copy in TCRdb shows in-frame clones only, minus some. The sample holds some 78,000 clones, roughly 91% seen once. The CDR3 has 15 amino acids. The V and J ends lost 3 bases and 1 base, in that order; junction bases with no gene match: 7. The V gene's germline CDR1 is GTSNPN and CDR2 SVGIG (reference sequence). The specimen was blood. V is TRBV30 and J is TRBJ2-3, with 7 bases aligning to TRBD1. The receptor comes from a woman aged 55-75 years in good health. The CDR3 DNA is TGTGCCTGGAGCAGGGGGTGGAAGGGCACAGATACGCAGTATTTT. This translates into CAWSRGWKGTDTQYF.